The 32 T cell receptor beta chains reported below all come from one sample, sequenced in a study of cytomegalovirus exposure and HLA in healthy donors. PCR involved 60 Vbeta and 13 Jbeta primers. Produced via immunoSEQ multiplex PCR; TCRdb's table is partial and in-frame only. Here the sample table reports 150,000 to 200,000 clones. The sample taken for sequencing was PBMCs. Every receptor here comes from a woman between 18 and 29 years old in good health and CMV-seropositive.

V gene TRBV5-4 combines with J gene TRBJ2-7; 8 bases agree with TRBD1. Germline assignment: CDR1 SGHNT and CDR2 YYREEE (reference sequence). The CDR3 has 13 residues. With V trimmed by 2 bases and J by 3 bases, 1 base remained unmatched. The CDR3 reads CASSFRGLYEQYF. The CDR3 bases are TGTGCCAGCAGCTTCAGGGGGCTCTACGAGCAGTACTTC.

The rearrangement links TRBV10-2 to TRBJ1-1; 8 nucleotides line up with TRBD1. CDR3 length: 11 residues. Trimming took 10 bases from V and 5 from J; bases not matched to a gene: 3. Germline V gives CDR1 WSHSY, CDR2 SAAADI. The CDR3 DNA sequence: TGCGCCACCAGACAGGGGACTGAAGCTTTCTTT. Protein: CATRQGTEAFF.

The gene calls are TRBV5-4 and TRBJ1-1; no definite D call. Trimming removed 0 bases from V and 1 base from J, with 10 bases in between. The CDR3 is 15 amino acids. CDR1 is SGHNT and CDR2 is YYREEE in the germline V gene (reference sequence). The CDR3 reads CASSLGGAANTEAFF. DNA of the CDR3: TGTGCCAGCAGCTTGGGAGGAGCAGCGAACACTGAAGCTTTCTTT.

The genes are TRBV11-2 and TRBJ1-2, with unresolved D. V lost 0 bases and J lost 2, with 7 bases in between. Germline assignment: CDR1 SGHAT and CDR2 FQNNGV. CDR3 length equals 14 residues. Here the CDR3 DNA reads TGTGCCAGCAGCTTAGATTCGGAGAACTATGGCTACACCTTC. It yields the protein CASSLDSENYGYTF.

The chain employs TRBV9 and TRBJ1-1, with TRBD1 identical over 10 bases. Unmatched junction bases numbered 9, after V lost 3 bases and J lost 4 bases. The CDR3 contains 16 residues. In germline, CDR1 is SGDLS, CDR2 YYNGEE. CDR3: CASSAGPDRGLTEAFF. The CDR3 DNA reads as TGTGCCAGCAGCGCGGGGCCTGACAGGGGGCTCACTGAAGCTTTCTTT.

The chain recombines TRBV5-1 with TRBJ2-7; no reliable D call. CDR1 and CDR2 (germline): SGHRS, YFSETQ. The V end was cut by 1 base, the J end by 1 base, with 9 bases between. The CDR3 is 14 residues long. The CDR3 protein is CASSLLPGSYEQYF. CDR3 sequence (DNA): TGCGCCAGCAGCTTGCTTCCGGGTTCCTACGAGCAGTACTTC.

The chain links TRBV7-8 to TRBJ2-5, with TRBD2 identical over 9 bases. The end of the DNA fits TRBJ2-7 better, so the J call may be wrong. There are 14 residues in the CDR3. Germline V gene sequence: CDR1 SGHVS, CDR2 FQNEAQ. The CDR3 spells CASSLVAGVHEQYF. Here the CDR3 DNA reads TGTGCCAGCAGCTTAGTAGCGGGAGTTCACGAGCAGTACTTC.

This chain links TRBV6-5 with TRBJ2-7, with a weak D call TRBD2 (6 bases). CDR1 and CDR2 from the germline V gene are MNHEY and SVGAGI. Trimming removed 6 bases at V and 3 bases at J, with 15 bases between. CDR3 length: 14 amino acids. The CDR3 loop reads CASRAWDSNYEQYF. CDR3 bases: TGTGCCAGCAGGGCGTGGGACTCCAACTACGAGCAGTACTTC.

The CDR3 loop reads CSALSGTSEAFF. The CDR3 nucleotides read TGCAGCGCCCTCAGCGGGACAAGTGAAGCTTTCTTT. The rearrangement links TRBV29-1 to TRBJ1-1; a weak D match, TRBD1 (6 bases). Germline CDR1 and CDR2: SQVTM and ANQGSEA. The CDR3 loop spans 12 amino acids. V was clipped by 7 bases and J by 7 bases, with 16 bases between them. The complete variable domain, with remaining parts taken from reference TRBV29-1 and TRBJ1-1, reads SAVISQKPSRDICQRGTSLTIQCQVDSQVTMMFWYRQQPGQSLTLIATANQGSEATYESGFVIDKFPISRPNLTFSTLTVSNMSPEDSSIYLCSALSGTSEAFFGQGTRLTVV.

The rearrangement links TRBV19 to TRBJ2-2, with D unclear. Looked up from germline, CDR1 is LNHDA and CDR2 is SQIVND (reference sequence). This CDR3 has 11 amino acids. V dropped 7 bases and J dropped 5 bases, with 5 bases sitting between them. The CDR3 sequence: CASTFTGELFF. The CDR3 DNA reads as TGTGCCAGTACTTTTACCGGGGAGCTGTTTTTT.

The CDR3 is CASSFSQGAPGYTF. In DNA, the CDR3 is TGTGCCAGCAGCTTTTCCCAGGGGGCGCCGGGCTACACCTTC. The V call is TRBV7-2, the J call TRBJ1-2; 8 bases match TRBD1. The CDR3 is 14 residues long. With 3 bases clipped from V and 8 bases from J, the junction kept 8 bases outside the gene matches. The germline V gene has CDR1 SGHTA and CDR2 FQGNSA.

The V call is TRBV7-2, the J call TRBJ2-1, with TRBD1 matching 7 bases. Germline V CDR1 and CDR2: SGHTA, FQGNSA. CDR3 size: 15 residues. Trimming cost V 1 base and J 4 bases; bases outside gene matches: 4. The CDR3 sequence: CASSLVRGPYNEQFF. CDR3 sequence (DNA): TGTGCCAGCAGCTTAGTGAGGGGGCCTTACAATGAGCAGTTCTTC.

CDR3: CASSQMAVSGNTIYF. The DNA for the CDR3 is TGCGCCAGCAGCCAAATGGCGGTCTCTGGAAACACCATATATTTT. This chain links TRBV4-1 with TRBJ1-3; D call uncertain. V was clipped by 2 bases and J by 0 bases, with 8 bases between them. CDR3 length equals 15 residues. Germline V gene lookup returns CDR1 MGHRA and CDR2 YSYEKL.

The chain employs TRBV5-1 and TRBJ1-1, with a possible D match to TRBD1 (6 bases). Between the trimmed V and J ends, which lost 2 bases and 0 bases, there was a span of 11 bases. The CDR3 contains 15 residues. In germline, CDR1 is SGHRS, CDR2 YFSETQ. The CDR3 sequence is CASSFRGHMNTEAFF. CDR3 in DNA: TGCGCCAGCAGCTTCAGGGGCCACATGAACACTGAAGCTTTCTTT.

The chain is built from TRBV18 and TRBJ1-3; 8 bases align to TRBD1. V lost 2 bases, J lost 0 bases, and 12 bases stayed unmatched. This CDR3 region has 19 residues. The V gene's germline CDR1 is KGHSH and CDR2 LQKENI. DNA of the CDR3: TGTGCCAGCTCACCAACGACAGGGGATTCCGTTTTCTCTGGAAACACCATATATTTT. Encoded protein: CASSPTTGDSVFSGNTIYF.

The chain combines TRBV7-9 with TRBJ2-5, with D maybe TRBD1 (5 bases). V was pared by 0 bases and J by 4 bases, with 12 bases between. Germline CDR1 reads SEHNR; CDR2 reads FQNEAQ (reference sequence). The CDR3 length is 15 residues. DNA of the CDR3: TGTGCCAGCAGCTTAGCGGGGCAGGGTTTAGAGACCCAGTACTTC. Translated: CASSLAGQGLETQYF.

Concerning this clone itself: The same CDR3 can be traced to other DNA sequences in this sample. This sequence joins TRBV5-6 and TRBJ1-2; 7 bases fit TRBD1. The CDR3 contains 15 residues. The V gene's germline CDR1 is SGHDT and CDR2 YYEEEE. With 4 bases clipped from V and 0 bases from J, the junction kept 6 bases outside the gene matches. Here the CDR3 reads CASSPRDRANYGYTF. In nucleotides, the CDR3 is TGTGCCAGCAGCCCCAGGGACAGAGCTAACTATGGCTACACCTTC.

The chain couples TRBV11-2 to TRBJ1-1; D is uncertain. V gave up 0 bases and J gave up 5 bases, with 7 bases separating them. The CDR3 sequence is 13 residues long. Germline lookup yields CDR1 SGHAT and CDR2 FQNNGV. The CDR3 nucleotides read TGTGCCAGCAGCTTAGAAGGAGTTACTGAAGCTTTCTTT. It yields the protein CASSLEGVTEAFF.

J is TRBJ1-6 and V is TRBV5-1, with 8 bases lining up with TRBD1. CDR3 length: 14 amino acids. The V segment lost 8 bases and the J segment 8 bases; nucleotides outside the gene matches: 9. The germline CDR1 and CDR2 sequences are SGHRS and YFSETQ. The CDR3 here is CASSEGQVDSPLHF. CDR3 sequence (DNA): TGCGCCAGTTCGGAGGGACAGGTGGATTCACCCCTCCACTTT.

J is TRBJ1-3 and V is TRBV7-2, with TRBD1 matching over 7 bases. CDR1 and CDR2 (germline): SGHTA, FQGNSA. Unmatched junction bases numbered 7, after V lost 5 bases and J lost 0 bases. The CDR3 is made up of 16 amino acids. The CDR3 DNA follows: TGTGCCAGCAGCCAGAACAGGGGTGGCTCTGGAAACACCATATATTTT. Translated: CASSQNRGGSGNTIYF.

The V gene is TRBV18, the J gene TRBJ2-1, with 10 bases aligning to TRBD1. Per germline, CDR1 KGHSH and CDR2 LQKENI. The CDR3 has 14 residues. Trimming at V came to 5 bases and at J to 8 bases, leaving 6 bases not matched to a gene. The CDR3 bases are TGTGCCAGCTCATCTCCCGGGACAGGGGATGAGCAGTTCTTC. Translation: CASSSPGTGDEQFF.

The rearrangement uses TRBV9 and TRBJ1-3; D is unresolved. Germline CDR1 reads SGDLS; CDR2 reads YYNGEE. The V gene lost 4 bases and the J gene lost 1 base, with 15 bases spanning the gap. This CDR3 has 16 residues. CDR3: CASSPVSGRSGNTIYF. CDR3 DNA sequence: TGTGCCAGCAGCCCAGTAAGCGGGCGATCTGGAAACACCATATATTTT.

This CDR3 reads CASSLVGGNTEAFF. The CDR3 region has the DNA TGTGCCAGCAGCTTAGTTGGAGGGAACACTGAAGCTTTCTTT. This chain joins TRBV7-2 and TRBJ1-1, with D uncertain. The CDR3 has 14 amino acids. Germline V gives CDR1 SGHTA, CDR2 FQGNSA. Trimming took 1 base from V and 1 from J, leaving 7 bases between them.

This chain joins TRBV2 and TRBJ1-2; the D gene is possibly TRBD1 (6 bases). V shed 8 bases and J shed 4 bases, with 14 bases lying between them. The CDR3 contains 13 residues. The V gene's germline CDR1 is SNHLY and CDR2 FYNNEI. This CDR3 reads CASGRGQSYGYTF. The DNA of the CDR3 is TGTGCCAGCGGGAGGGGACAAAGCTATGGCTACACCTTC. Drawing the rest from reference TRBV2 and TRBJ1-2, the complete variable domain is EPEVTQTPSHQVTQMGQEVILRCVPISNHLYFYWYRQILGQKVEFLVSFYNNEISEKSEIFDDQFSVERPDGSNFTLKIRSTKLEDSAMYFCASGRGQSYGYTFGSGTRLTVV.

The J gene is TRBJ1-2, the V gene TRBV10-3, with D possibly matching TRBD1 (6 bases). The CDR3 runs to 14 residues. The V end was cut by 7 bases, the J end by 3 bases, with 15 bases between. CDR1 is ENHRY and CDR2 is SYGVKD in the germline V gene. The CDR3 loop reads CAITRQPGDYGYTF. In nucleotides, the CDR3 is TGTGCCATCACTCGACAGCCAGGGGACTATGGCTACACCTTC.

V is TRBV4-1 and J is TRBJ1-1; D is ambiguous. The CDR3 is made up of 13 amino acids. V was clipped by 1 base and J by 6 bases, with 9 bases between them. Per germline, CDR1 MGHRA and CDR2 YSYEKL. CDR3 loop: CASSQVEQSEAFF. The CDR3 nucleotides are TGCGCCAGCAGCCAAGTGGAACAGTCTGAAGCTTTCTTT.

The gene calls are TRBV2 and TRBJ2-5; no definite D call. The DNA end is a closer match to TRBJ2-7, so the J assignment may be wrong. Per the germline V gene, CDR1 is SNHLY and CDR2 is FYNNEI. The CDR3 spans 14 residues. The CDR3 region has the DNA TGTGCCAGCAGTGAGGCAGGTCAGTCCTACGAGCAGTACTTC. Encoded protein: CASSEAGQSYEQYF.

The gene calls are TRBV12-5 and TRBJ1-2; 8 positions agree with TRBD1. The CDR3 is made up of 14 amino acids. Trimming cost V 1 base and J 6 bases; bases outside gene matches: 4. The V gene's germline CDR1 is LGHNT and CDR2 FRNRAP. The CDR3 here is CASGLGQGTNGYTF. The CDR3 DNA follows: TGTGCTAGTGGTTTGGGACAGGGGACTAATGGCTACACCTTC.

The rearrangement joins TRBV27 to TRBJ1-5; 10 bases fit TRBD1. V shed 0 bases and J 7 bases; nucleotides not matched to a gene: 9. Germline-derived CDR1 and CDR2 are MNHEY and SMNVEV (reference sequence). CDR3 length: 17 amino acids. The CDR3 sequence: CASSLSVWEGQGQPQHF. The CDR3 DNA is TGTGCCAGCAGTTTATCAGTCTGGGAGGGACAGGGGCAGCCCCAGCATTTT.

The chain uses TRBV5-4 and TRBJ1-1; D not certain. Germline V CDR1 and CDR2: SGHNT, YYREEE (reference sequence). This CDR3 is 13 amino acids long. Deletions cut 0 bases from V and 0 bases from J, with 3 bases between. CDR3 sequence: CASSLGVNTEAFF. In DNA form, the CDR3 reads TGTGCCAGCAGCTTGGGAGTGAACACTGAAGCTTTCTTT.

The CDR3 is CASSSPKETQYF. CDR3 coding DNA: TGTGCCAGCAGCTCCCCCAAAGAGACCCAGTACTTC. This chain joins TRBV11-3 and TRBJ2-5, with D unresolved. With 4 bases removed from V and 3 bases from J, the gap between germline ends came to 6 bases. The CDR3 spans 12 residues. The germline gives CDR1 SGHNT, CDR2 YENEEA.

The chain couples TRBV7-9 to TRBJ2-3; D not resolved. V dropped 5 bases and J dropped 1 base, with 10 bases sitting between them. CDR1 and CDR2 from the germline V gene are SEHNR and FQNEAQ (reference sequence). This CDR3 has 14 amino acids. The CDR3: CASSHRVGTDTQYF. The CDR3 bases are TGTGCCAGCAGCCATAGAGTGGGCACAGATACGCAGTATTTT. Complete variable domain (other parts from reference TRBV7-9 and TRBJ2-3): DTGVSQNPRHKITKRGQNVTFRCDPISEHNRLYWYRQTLGQGPEFLTYFQNEAQLEKSRLLSDRFSAERPKGSFSTLEIQRTEQGDSAMYLCASSHRVGTDTQYFGPGTRLTVL.